Below are 13 T cell receptor beta chains sequenced from a single sample in a study of cytomegalovirus exposure and HLA in healthy donors. This PCR relied on a set of 60 Vbeta primers and 13 Jbeta primers. The table came from immunoSEQ multiplex PCR; TCRdb's copy has only in-frame clones and leaves some out. The sample has 150,000 to 200,000 clones, and its top ten clones hold approximately 6.5%. The sample was PBMCs. These receptors were taken from a man younger than 45 in good health and CMV-seronegative.

The rearrangement uses TRBV5-4 and TRBJ1-3; TRBD1 is a possible D gene (6 bases). Trimming took 2 bases from V and 3 from J, leaving 12 bases between them. The CDR3 is 15 residues long. Per germline, CDR1 SGHNT and CDR2 YYREEE (reference sequence). The CDR3 loop reads CASSFMGAIGNTIYF. Here the CDR3 DNA reads TGTGCCAGCAGCTTTATGGGGGCGATTGGAAACACCATATATTTT.

The chain uses TRBV1 and TRBJ1-1. TRBV1 is a pseudogene segment. This CDR3 is built from 18 residues. CDR3 DNA sequence: TGCACCAGCAGCCAAGAGTCATGGACTGCCCAAATGAACACTGAAGCTTTCTTT. It is translated as CTSSQESWTAQMNTEAFF.

This rearrangement joins TRBV5-1 to TRBJ1-5; a weak D match, TRBD1 (5 bases). Germline lookup yields CDR1 SGHRS and CDR2 YFSETQ. V shed 2 bases and J shed 2 bases, with 17 bases lying between them. The CDR3 sequence is 17 residues long. The CDR3 nucleotides are TGCGCCAGCAGCTTCCTCCCGGGGGGTCAAGGCAATCAGCCCCAGCATTTT. Protein product: CASSFLPGGQGNQPQHF.

V gene TRBV19 combines with J gene TRBJ2-2; 12 nucleotides agree with TRBD1. CDR3 size: 14 residues. From germline, CDR1 is LNHDA and CDR2 SQIVND (reference sequence). V lost 8 bases, J lost 6 bases, and 4 bases stayed unmatched. The CDR3 loop is CASLGTGGSGELFF. The CDR3 DNA follows: TGTGCCAGTCTGGGGACAGGGGGCTCCGGGGAGCTGTTTTTT. Full variable domain (missing parts from reference TRBV19 and TRBJ2-2): DGGITQSPKYLFRKEGQNVTLSCEQNLNHDAMYWYRQDPGQGLRLIYYSQIVNDFQKGDIAEGYSVSREKKESFPLTVTSAQKNPTAFYLCASLGTGGSGELFFGEGSRLTVL.

The rearrangement uses TRBV7-2 and TRBJ1-1, with 9 bases matching TRBD1. CDR3 length: 16 residues. V dropped 6 bases and J dropped 0; count of bases not matched to a gene: 8. CDR1 and CDR2 from the germline V gene are SGHTA and FQGNSA. The DNA for the CDR3 is TGTGCCAGCAGGGGGAGACAGGGGGGTATGAACACTGAAGCTTTCTTT. Protein sequence: CASRGRQGGMNTEAFF.

J is TRBJ2-2 and V is TRBV27; 9 nucleotides align to TRBD2. CDR3 size: 14 residues. Trimming cost V 3 bases and J 7 bases; bases outside gene matches: 3. The germline V gene encodes CDR1 MNHEY and CDR2 SMNVEV (reference sequence). The CDR3 DNA reads as TGTGCCAGCAGTTTTGGGACTAGCAGCGGGGAGCTGTTTTTT. Translating it yields CASSFGTSSGELFF.

A note on this clone: The germline gene is not matched at one end of the junction; a read error may be the cause. The V and J genes are TRBV5-1 and TRBJ2-7; D call uncertain. Per the germline V gene, CDR1 is SGHRS and CDR2 is YFSETQ. The CDR3 consists of 14 residues. This CDR3 reads CANSSAQLSYEQYF. The DNA for the CDR3 is TGCGCCAACAGCTCTGCCCAACTGTCCTACGAGCAGTACTTC. Complete variable domain (other parts from reference TRBV5-1 and TRBJ2-7): KAGVTQTPRYLIKTRGQQVTLSCSPISGHRSVSWYQQTPGQGLQFLFEYFSETQRNKGNFPGRFSGRQFSNSRSEMNVSTLELGDSALYLCANSSAQLSYEQYFGPGTRLTVT.

This chain joins TRBV30 and TRBJ2-7, with D possibly being TRBD1 (5 bases). Trimming shortened V by 4 bases and J by 1 base, and 5 bases separated the two germline ends. CDR1 and CDR2 (germline): GTSNPN, SVGIG (reference sequence). The length of the CDR3 is 11 residues. The CDR3 loop reads CAWTGSYEQYF. In DNA form, the CDR3 reads TGTGCCTGGACAGGGTCCTACGAGCAGTACTTC.

The chain joins TRBV7-2 to TRBJ2-7; 8 bases agree with TRBD2. V was clipped by 10 bases and J by 4 bases; unmatched bases: 6. The CDR3 totals 12 residues. CDR1 is SGHTA, CDR2 FQGNSA, per germline. The CDR3 DNA sequence: TGTGCCACTGCTAGCGGGCCTTACGAGCAGTACTTC. Amino acids: CATASGPYEQYF.

The V gene is TRBV6-5, the J gene TRBJ2-5; D perhaps matches TRBD2 (5 bases). This CDR3 is built from 14 residues. In germline, CDR1 is MNHEY, CDR2 SVGAGI. Between the trimmed V and J ends, which lost 6 bases and 2 bases, there was a span of 13 bases. The CDR3, as DNA: TGTGCCAGCAGCCCAAGGAGGCAGCAAGAGACCCAGTACTTC. It specifies CASSPRRQQETQYF.

The V call is TRBV30, the J call TRBJ2-5, with a tentative D call TRBD1 (6 bases). The ends were cut back, 2 bases at V and 4 bases at J, with 17 bases in the middle. The CDR3 is 15 residues long. The germline V gene has CDR1 GTSNPN and CDR2 SVGIG (reference sequence). The CDR3 protein is CAWSPLRRGGETQYF. The CDR3 DNA follows: TGTGCCTGGAGTCCCCTCAGAAGAGGGGGAGAGACCCAGTACTTC. Filled out from reference TRBV30 and TRBJ2-5, the complete variable domain reads SQTIHQWPATLVQPVGSPLSLECTVEGTSNPNLYWYRQAAGRGLQLLFYSVGIGQISSEVPQNLSASRPQDRQFILSSKKLLLSDSGFYLCAWSPLRRGGETQYFGPGTRLLVL.

The chain combines TRBV2 with TRBJ1-2, with TRBD1 matching 7 bases. The CDR3 runs to 15 residues. Germline lookup yields CDR1 SNHLY and CDR2 FYNNEI. The V segment lost 0 bases and the J segment 4 bases; nucleotides outside the gene matches: 5. This CDR3 is CASSEAPTGIYGYTF. In DNA, the CDR3 is TGTGCCAGCAGTGAAGCGCCGACAGGGATCTATGGCTACACCTTC. The full variable domain, rest sourced from reference TRBV2 and TRBJ1-2, is EPEVTQTPSHQVTQMGQEVILRCVPISNHLYFYWYRQILGQKVEFLVSFYNNEISEKSEIFDDQFSVERPDGSNFTLKIRSTKLEDSAMYFCASSEAPTGIYGYTFGSGTRLTVV.

The genes are TRBV28 and TRBJ1-2; 7 nucleotides match TRBD1. CDR3 length equals 15 residues. V gave up 4 bases and J gave up 3 bases; unmatched junction bases: 8. Germline CDR1 MDHEN, CDR2 SYDVKM. This chain's CDR3 is CASSSPSRGYYGYTF. CDR3 nucleotides: TGTGCCAGCAGTTCCCCCTCCAGGGGGTACTATGGCTACACCTTC.